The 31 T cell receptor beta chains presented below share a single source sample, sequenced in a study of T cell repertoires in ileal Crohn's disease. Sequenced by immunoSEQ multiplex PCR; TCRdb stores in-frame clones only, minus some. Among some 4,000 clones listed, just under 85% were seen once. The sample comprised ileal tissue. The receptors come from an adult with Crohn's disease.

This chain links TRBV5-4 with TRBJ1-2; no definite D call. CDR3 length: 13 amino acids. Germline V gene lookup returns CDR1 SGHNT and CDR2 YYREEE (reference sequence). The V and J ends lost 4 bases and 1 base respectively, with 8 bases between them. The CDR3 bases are TGTGCCAGCAGCAGCCAAGTTAACTATGGCTACACCTTC. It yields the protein CASSSQVNYGYTF.

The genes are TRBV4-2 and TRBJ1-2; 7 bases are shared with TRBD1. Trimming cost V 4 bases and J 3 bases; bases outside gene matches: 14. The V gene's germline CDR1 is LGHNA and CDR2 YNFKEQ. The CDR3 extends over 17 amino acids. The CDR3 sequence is CASSPIGYRGDDYGYTF. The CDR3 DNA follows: TGTGCCAGCAGCCCGATCGGGTACAGGGGAGATGACTATGGCTACACCTTC.

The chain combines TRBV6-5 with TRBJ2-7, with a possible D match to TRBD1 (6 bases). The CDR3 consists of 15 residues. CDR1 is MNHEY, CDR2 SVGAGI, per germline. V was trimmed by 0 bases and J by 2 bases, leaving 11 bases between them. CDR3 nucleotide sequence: TGTGCCAGCAGTTACTCGGTACAGGGACCCTACGAGCAGTACTTC. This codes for CASSYSVQGPYEQYF.

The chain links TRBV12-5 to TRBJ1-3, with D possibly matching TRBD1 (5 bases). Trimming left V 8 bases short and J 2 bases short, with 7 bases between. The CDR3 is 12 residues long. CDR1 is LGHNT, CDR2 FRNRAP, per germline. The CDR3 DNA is TGTGCTAGTCGGGGGACTGGAAACACCATATATTTT. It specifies CASRGTGNTIYF.

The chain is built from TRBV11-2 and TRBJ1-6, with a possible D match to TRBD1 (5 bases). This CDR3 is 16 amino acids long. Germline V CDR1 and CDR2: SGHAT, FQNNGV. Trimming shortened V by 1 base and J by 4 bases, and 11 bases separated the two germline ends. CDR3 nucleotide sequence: TGTGCCAGCAGCTTAGGGAGTGGGGCTTATAATTCACCCCTCCACTTT. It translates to CASSLGSGAYNSPLHF.

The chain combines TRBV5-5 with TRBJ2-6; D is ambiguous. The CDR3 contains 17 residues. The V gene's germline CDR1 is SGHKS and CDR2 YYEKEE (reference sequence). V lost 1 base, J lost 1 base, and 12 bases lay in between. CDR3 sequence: CASSLSGLISGANVLTF. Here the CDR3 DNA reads TGTGCCAGCAGCTTGAGTGGCTTGATTTCTGGGGCCAACGTCCTGACTTTC.

The CDR3 spells CASSQDGLEGYNEQFF. Written as DNA, the CDR3 is TGCGCCAGCAGCCAAGATGGACTAGAGGGATACAATGAGCAGTTCTTC. The chain joins TRBV4-1 to TRBJ2-1; 7 positions agree with TRBD2. Germline CDR1 MGHRA, CDR2 YSYEKL. Losses at the gene ends were 0 bases for V and 4 bases for J; bases not matched to a gene: 6. The CDR3 length is 16 residues.

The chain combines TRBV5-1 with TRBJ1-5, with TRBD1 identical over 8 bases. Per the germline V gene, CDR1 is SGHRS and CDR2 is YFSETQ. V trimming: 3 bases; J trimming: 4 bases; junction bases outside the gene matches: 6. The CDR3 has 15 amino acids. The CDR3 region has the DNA TGCGCCAGCAGCTACACCGGGACAGGAAATCAGCCCCAGCATTTT. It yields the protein CASSYTGTGNQPQHF.

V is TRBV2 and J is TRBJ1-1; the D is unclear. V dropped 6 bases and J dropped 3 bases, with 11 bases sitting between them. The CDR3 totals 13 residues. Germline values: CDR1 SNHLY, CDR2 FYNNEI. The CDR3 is CASSPGPDTEAFF. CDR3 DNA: TGTGCCAGCAGCCCTGGGCCCGACACTGAAGCTTTCTTT.

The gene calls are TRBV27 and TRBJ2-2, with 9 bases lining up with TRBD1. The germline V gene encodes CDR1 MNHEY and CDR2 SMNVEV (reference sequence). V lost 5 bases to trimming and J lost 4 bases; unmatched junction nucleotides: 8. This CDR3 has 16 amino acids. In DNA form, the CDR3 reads TGTGCCAGCAGTCCCCGGACAGGGGTCTCCACCGGGGAGCTGTTTTTT. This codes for CASSPRTGVSTGELFF.

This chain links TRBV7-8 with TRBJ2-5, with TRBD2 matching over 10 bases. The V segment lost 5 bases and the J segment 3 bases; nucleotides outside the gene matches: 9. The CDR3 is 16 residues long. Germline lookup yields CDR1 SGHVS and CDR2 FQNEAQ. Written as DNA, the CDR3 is TGTGCCAGCAGCGCCGGGACTAGCGCTGGAGAAGAGACCCAGTACTTC. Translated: CASSAGTSAGEETQYF.

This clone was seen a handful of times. This CDR3 reads CASTRQTYGYTF. CDR3 sequence (DNA): TGTGCCAGCACCCGACAAACCTATGGCTACACCTTC. This chain connects TRBV6-6 to TRBJ1-2; the D is unclear. The CDR3 sequence is 12 residues long. The germline V gene encodes CDR1 MNHNY and CDR2 SVGAGI (reference sequence). Trimming removed 7 bases from V and 4 bases from J, with 10 bases in between.

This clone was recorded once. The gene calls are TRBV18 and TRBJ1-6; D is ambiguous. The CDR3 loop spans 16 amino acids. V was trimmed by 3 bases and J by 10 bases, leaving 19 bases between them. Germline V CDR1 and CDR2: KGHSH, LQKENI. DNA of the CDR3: TGTGCCAGCTCACCGGAGTTAACCAGGACTCAGTCACCCCTCCACTTT. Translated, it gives CASSPELTRTQSPLHF.

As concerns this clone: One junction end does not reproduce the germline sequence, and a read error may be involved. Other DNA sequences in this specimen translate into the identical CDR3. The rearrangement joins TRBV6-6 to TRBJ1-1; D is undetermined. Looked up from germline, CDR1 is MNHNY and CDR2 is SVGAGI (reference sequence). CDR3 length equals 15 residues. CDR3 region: CASSYSRNMNTEAFF. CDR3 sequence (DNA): TGTGCCAGCAGTTACTCGAGGAATATGAACACTGAAGCCTTCTTT.

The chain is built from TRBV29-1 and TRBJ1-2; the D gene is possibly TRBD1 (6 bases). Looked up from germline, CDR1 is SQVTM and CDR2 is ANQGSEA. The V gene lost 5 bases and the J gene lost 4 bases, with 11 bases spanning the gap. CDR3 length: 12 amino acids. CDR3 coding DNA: TGCAGCGTTCTGAGGGGGGGCTATGGCTACACCTTC. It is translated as CSVLRGGYGYTF.

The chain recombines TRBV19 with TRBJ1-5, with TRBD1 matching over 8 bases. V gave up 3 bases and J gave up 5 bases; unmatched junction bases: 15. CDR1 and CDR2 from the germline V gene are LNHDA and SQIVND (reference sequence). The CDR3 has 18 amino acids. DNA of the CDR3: TGTGCCAGTAGTATGAGACAGCGATACAGGGGGGAAGATCAGCCCCAGCATTTT. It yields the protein CASSMRQRYRGEDQPQHF.

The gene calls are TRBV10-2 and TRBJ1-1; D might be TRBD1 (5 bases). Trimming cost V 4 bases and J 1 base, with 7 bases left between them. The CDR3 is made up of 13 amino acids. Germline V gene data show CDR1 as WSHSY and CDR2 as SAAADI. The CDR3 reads CASSVQGNTEAFF. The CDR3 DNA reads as TGCGCCAGCAGTGTCCAGGGGAACACTGAAGCTTTCTTT.

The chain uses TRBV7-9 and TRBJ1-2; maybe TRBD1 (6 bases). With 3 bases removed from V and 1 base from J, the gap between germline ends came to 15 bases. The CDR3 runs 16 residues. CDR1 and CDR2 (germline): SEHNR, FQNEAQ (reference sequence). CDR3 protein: CASSLSPGHINYGYTF. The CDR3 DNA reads TGTGCCAGCAGCTTGTCCCCGGGACACATTAACTATGGCTACACCTTC.

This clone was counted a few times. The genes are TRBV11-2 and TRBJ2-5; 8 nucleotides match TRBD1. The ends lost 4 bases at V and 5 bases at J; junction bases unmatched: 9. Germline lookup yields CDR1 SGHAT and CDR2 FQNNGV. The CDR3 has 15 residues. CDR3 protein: CASSSIRGRGETQYF. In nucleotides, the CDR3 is TGTGCCAGCAGCTCTATCAGGGGGCGCGGGGAGACCCAGTACTTC.

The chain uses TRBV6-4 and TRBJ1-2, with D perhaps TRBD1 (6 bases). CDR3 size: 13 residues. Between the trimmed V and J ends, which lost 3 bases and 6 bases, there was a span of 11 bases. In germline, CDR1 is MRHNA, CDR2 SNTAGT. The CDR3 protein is CASSETGQNGYTF. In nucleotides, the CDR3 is TGTGCCAGCAGTGAGACAGGTCAAAATGGCTACACCTTC.

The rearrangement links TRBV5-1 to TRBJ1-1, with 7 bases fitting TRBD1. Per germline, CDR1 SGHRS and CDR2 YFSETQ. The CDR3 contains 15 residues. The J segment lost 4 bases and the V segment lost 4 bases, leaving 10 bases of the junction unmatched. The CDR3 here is CASSLNYGQATEAFF. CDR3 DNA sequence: TGCGCCAGCAGCCTTAATTATGGACAGGCCACTGAAGCTTTCTTT.

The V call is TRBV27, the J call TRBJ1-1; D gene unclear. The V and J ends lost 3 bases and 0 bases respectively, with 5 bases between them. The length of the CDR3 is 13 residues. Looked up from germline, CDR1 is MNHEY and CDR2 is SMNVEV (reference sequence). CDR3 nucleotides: TGTGCCAGCAGTTTGAGCATGAACACTGAAGCTTTCTTT. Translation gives CASSLSMNTEAFF.

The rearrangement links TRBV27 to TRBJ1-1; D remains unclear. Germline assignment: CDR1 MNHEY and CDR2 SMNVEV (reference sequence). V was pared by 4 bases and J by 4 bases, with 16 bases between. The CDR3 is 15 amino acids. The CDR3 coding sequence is TGTGCCAGCAGTTCTTTAGGAGTGGAGGGCACTGAAGCTTTCTTT. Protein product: CASSSLGVEGTEAFF.

The DNA for the CDR3 is TGTGCCATCAGTGAAGTACAGGGGAGCACAGATACGCAGTATTTT. Translation gives CAISEVQGSTDTQYF. This rearrangement joins TRBV10-3 to TRBJ2-3, with 7 bases aligning to TRBD1. Per the germline V gene, CDR1 is ENHRY and CDR2 is SYGVKD. CDR3 size: 15 residues. The V gene end was trimmed by 3 bases and the J gene end by 0 bases; junction bases not matched to a gene: 3.

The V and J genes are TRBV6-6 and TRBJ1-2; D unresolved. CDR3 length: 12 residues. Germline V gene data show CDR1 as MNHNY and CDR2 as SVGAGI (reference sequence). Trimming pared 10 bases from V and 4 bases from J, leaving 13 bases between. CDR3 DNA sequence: TGTGCCATTGAGGGAGGTGGCTATGGCTACACCTTC. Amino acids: CAIEGGGYGYTF.

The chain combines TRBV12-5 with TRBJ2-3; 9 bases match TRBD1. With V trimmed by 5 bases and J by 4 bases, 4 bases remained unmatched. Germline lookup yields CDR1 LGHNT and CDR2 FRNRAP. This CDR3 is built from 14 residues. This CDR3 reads CASGLGQGPDTQYF. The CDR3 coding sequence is TGTGCTAGTGGTCTGGGACAGGGACCAGATACGCAGTATTTT.

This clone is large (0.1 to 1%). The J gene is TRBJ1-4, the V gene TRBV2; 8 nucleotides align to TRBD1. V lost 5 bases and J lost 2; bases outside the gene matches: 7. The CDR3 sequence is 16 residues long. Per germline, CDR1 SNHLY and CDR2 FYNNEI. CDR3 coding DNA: TGTGCCAGCAGTACCAGGGGGCGGGGGACTAATGAAAAACTGTTTTTT. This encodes CASSTRGRGTNEKLFF.

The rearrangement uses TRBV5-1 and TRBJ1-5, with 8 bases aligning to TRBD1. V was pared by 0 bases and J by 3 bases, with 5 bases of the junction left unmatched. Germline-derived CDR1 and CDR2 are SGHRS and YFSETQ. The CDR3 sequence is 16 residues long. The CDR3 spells CASSLGTGLANQPQHF. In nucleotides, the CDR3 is TGCGCCAGCAGCTTGGGGACAGGGTTAGCCAATCAGCCCCAGCATTTT.

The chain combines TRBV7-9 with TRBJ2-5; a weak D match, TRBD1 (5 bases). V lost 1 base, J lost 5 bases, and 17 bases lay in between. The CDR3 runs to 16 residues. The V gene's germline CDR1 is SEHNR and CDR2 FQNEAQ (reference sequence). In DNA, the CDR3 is TGTGCCAGCAGCTTAGGCCGACAGACCTTAGGGGAGACCCAGTACTTC. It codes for CASSLGRQTLGETQYF. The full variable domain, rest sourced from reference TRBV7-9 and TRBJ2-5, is DTGVSQNPRHKITKRGQNVTFRCDPISEHNRLYWYRQTLGQGPEFLTYFQNEAQLEKSRLLSDRFSAERPKGSFSTLEIQRTEQGDSAMYLCASSLGRQTLGETQYFGPGTRLLVL.

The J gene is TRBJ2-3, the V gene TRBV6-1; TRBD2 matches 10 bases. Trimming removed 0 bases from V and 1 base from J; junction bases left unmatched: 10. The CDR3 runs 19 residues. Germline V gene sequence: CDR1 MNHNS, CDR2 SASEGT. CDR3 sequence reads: CASSEARASGGLGTDTQYF. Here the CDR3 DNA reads TGTGCCAGCAGTGAAGCGCGTGCTAGCGGGGGACTTGGCACAGATACGCAGTATTTT.

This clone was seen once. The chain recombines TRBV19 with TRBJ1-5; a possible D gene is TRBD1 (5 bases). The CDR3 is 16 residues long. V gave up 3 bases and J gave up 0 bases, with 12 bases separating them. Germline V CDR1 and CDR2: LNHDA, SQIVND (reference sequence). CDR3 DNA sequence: TGTGCCAGTAGTATCCCGACAGCTTATAGCAATCAGCCCCAGCATTTT. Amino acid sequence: CASSIPTAYSNQPQHF.